This TCR beta chain was recorded in a study of OX40 agonist ivuxolimab in advanced cancers. In the study overall: At 65% to 85% male, the cohort had a mean age of 60 years, ranging from about 20 to 79.

Of note for this clone: Antigen specificity is unknown.

Study-wide findings and caveats: Among the lowest peripheral clonal expansion occurred in 0.1-3.0 mg/kg partial responders. There were, on average, more expanded clones in CD8+ T cells than in CD4+. CD4+ and CD8+ blood T cells expanded clonally by week 6 at 0.1 to 3.0 mg/kg.

The CDR3 spans 13 residues. CDR1 is SGHVS, CDR2 FNYEAQ, per germline. V was shortened by 2 bases and J by 10 bases, with 14 bases between the two germline ends. The data were produced by immunoSEQ multiplex PCR, yet TCRdb's version contains in-frame clones alone and is incomplete. The table lists around 53,000 clones, roughly nine tenths of them singletons. The rearrangement joins TRBV7-6 to TRBJ1-1; tentative D call: TRBD1 (6 bases). Sequenced here: CD4+ or CD8+ T cells sorted from blood, sampled in a trial of the OX40 agonist ivuxolimab. The receptor was derived from an adult with an advanced solid tumor such as melanoma, head and neck, liver or kidney cancer. CDR3 bases: TGTGCCAGCAGCTTAAGGGGGGGGGCAGCAGCTTTCTTT. This sequence encodes CASSLRGGAAAFF.